The next 6 T cell receptor beta chains were all read from a single sample in a study of response to subunit inactivated influenza vaccine. MiXCR was run by TCRdb on the RT-PCR reads, yielding one entry per CDR3 protein. The sample lists 500,000 to 550,000 distinct CDR3 sequences; around 7.7% were seen once. This material consisted of PBMCs from blood, taken 23 to 25 months after vaccination. The receptors stem from a man aged 50-75 years who received an inactivated influenza vaccine.

This clonotype was observed a few times. The chain uses TRBV9 and TRBJ1-2; 8 positions agree with TRBD1. The CDR3 contains 14 residues. Germline CDR1 is SGDLS and CDR2 is YYNGEE. V gave up 3 bases and J gave up 4 bases; unmatched junction bases: 5. The CDR3 protein is CASSAGDRPYGYTF. The DNA of the CDR3 is TGTGCCAGCAGCGCCGGGGACAGGCCCTATGGCTACACCTTC.

This clonotype was detected ten times or more. The DNA of the CDR3 is TGCGCCAGCAGCTTGGACGGGACAGGGAACGGCTACACCTTC. It encodes CASSLDGTGNGYTF. The J gene is TRBJ1-2, the V gene TRBV5-1, with TRBD1 matching over 9 bases. The CDR3 extends over 14 amino acids. The V segment lost 0 bases and the J segment 8 bases; nucleotides outside the gene matches: 5. From germline, CDR1 is SGHRS and CDR2 YFSETQ.

Note on this clonotype: Just one base apart from a much larger clone, this may be a read error. This rearrangement joins TRBV11-2 to TRBJ2-1, with TRBD2 as a possible D gene (7 bases). There are 16 residues in the CDR3. CDR1 and CDR2 (germline): SGHAT, FQNNGV. The CDR3 reads CASGFNRGGVYNEQFF. The CDR3 DNA sequence: TGTGCCAGCGGCTTTAATAGGGGGGGCGTCTACAATGAGCAGTTCTTC.

The chain carries TRBV6-6 and TRBJ1-2; 7 bases line up with TRBD1. Germline-derived CDR1 and CDR2 are MNHNY and SVGAGI (reference sequence). V was pared by 8 bases and J by 5 bases, with 8 bases of the junction left unmatched. The CDR3 is 13 amino acids. Here the CDR3 DNA reads TGTGCCAGCGGACAGACAGGGCGATATGGCTACACCTTC. Translating it yields CASGQTGRYGYTF.

This clonotype was seen a few times. The gene calls are TRBV20-1 and TRBJ1-2; D unclear. The CDR3 runs to 18 residues. The germline CDR1 and CDR2 sequences are DFQATT and SNEGSKA (reference sequence). V was clipped by 0 bases and J by 4 bases, with 24 bases between them. The CDR3 DNA reads TGCAGTGCTAGAGATCCTCGGGGAGACACCTCGTCCCCCTATGGCTACACCTTC. Translated: CSARDPRGDTSSPYGYTF.

This clonotype has just a few counts. The rearrangement joins TRBV25-1 to TRBJ2-1, with 11 bases matching TRBD2. The germline gives CDR1 MGHDK, CDR2 SYGVNS. This CDR3 is 16 amino acids long. The J segment lost 7 bases and the V segment lost 2 bases, leaving 7 bases of the junction unmatched. CDR3 amino acids: CASSELAGGLGNEQFF. CDR3 sequence (DNA): TGTGCCAGCAGTGAACTAGCGGGAGGTTTGGGTAATGAGCAGTTCTTC.